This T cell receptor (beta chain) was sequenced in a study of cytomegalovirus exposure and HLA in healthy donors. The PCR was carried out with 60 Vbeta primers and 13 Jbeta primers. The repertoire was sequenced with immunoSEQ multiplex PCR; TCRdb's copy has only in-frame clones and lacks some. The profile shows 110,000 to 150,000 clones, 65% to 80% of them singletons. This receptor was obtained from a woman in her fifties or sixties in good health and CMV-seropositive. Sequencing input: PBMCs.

CDR3 nucleotide sequence: TGTGCCAGCAGCTCTCAGAAAGCTTTCTTT. Its protein product is CASSSQKAFF. This sequence joins TRBV11-2 and TRBJ1-1, with unresolved D. The V gene's germline CDR1 is SGHAT and CDR2 FQNNGV. Trimming removed 4 bases at V and 9 bases at J, with 6 bases between. The CDR3 covers 10 residues. Combining the CDR3 with reference TRBV11-2 and TRBJ1-1 gives the whole variable domain EAGVAQSPRYKIIEKRQSVAFWCNPISGHATLYWYQQILGQGPKLLIQFQNNGVVDDSQLPKDRFSAERLKGVDSTLKIQPAKLEDSAVYLCASSSQKAFFGQGTRLTVV.